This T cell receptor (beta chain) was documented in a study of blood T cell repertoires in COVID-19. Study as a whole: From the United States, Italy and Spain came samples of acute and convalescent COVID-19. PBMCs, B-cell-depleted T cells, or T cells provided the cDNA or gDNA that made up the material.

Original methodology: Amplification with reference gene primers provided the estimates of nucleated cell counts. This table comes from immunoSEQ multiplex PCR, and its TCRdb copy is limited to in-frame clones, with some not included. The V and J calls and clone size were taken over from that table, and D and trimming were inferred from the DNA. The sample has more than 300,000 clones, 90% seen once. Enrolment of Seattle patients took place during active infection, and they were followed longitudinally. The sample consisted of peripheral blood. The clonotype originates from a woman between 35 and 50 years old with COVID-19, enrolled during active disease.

CDR3 in amino acids: CASIQKPGPAGVKNIQYF. The CDR3 DNA follows: TGTGCCAGTATTCAGAAGCCAGGTCCTGCGGGGGTCAAAAACATTCAGTACTTC. The chain combines TRBV19 with TRBJ2-4, with 7 bases fitting TRBD2. V was clipped by 7 bases and J by 3 bases; unmatched bases: 18. CDR1 and CDR2 from the germline V gene are LNHDA and SQIVND (reference sequence). This CDR3 comprises 18 residues.